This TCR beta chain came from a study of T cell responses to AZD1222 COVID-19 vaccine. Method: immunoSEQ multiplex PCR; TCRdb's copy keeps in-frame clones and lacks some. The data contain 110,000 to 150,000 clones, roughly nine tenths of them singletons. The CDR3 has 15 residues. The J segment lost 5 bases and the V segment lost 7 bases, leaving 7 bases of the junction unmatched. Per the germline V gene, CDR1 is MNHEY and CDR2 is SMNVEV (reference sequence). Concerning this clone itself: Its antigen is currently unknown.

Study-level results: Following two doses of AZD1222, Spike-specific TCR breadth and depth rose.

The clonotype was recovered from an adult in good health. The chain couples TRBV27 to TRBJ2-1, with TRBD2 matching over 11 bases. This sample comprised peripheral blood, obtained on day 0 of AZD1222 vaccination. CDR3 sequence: CASTLLAGDDNEQFF. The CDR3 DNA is TGTGCCAGCACCCTACTAGCGGGAGATGACAATGAGCAGTTCTTC.